This T cell receptor beta chain comes out of a study of shared clonotypes between healthy human individuals. Study as a whole: Each donor had three CD4 naive, three CD4 memory, two CD8 naive and one CD8 memory plate.

The CDR3 has 14 residues. Germline CDR1 is MDHEN and CDR2 is SYDVKM. Trimming removed 3 bases from V and 4 bases from J, with 12 bases in between. With respect to this clone: Its antigen is still unknown.

Points from the study as a whole: Tissue TCR repertoires likely differ from these blood-only repertoires. Large depth notwithstanding, sorted-subset sequencing proved incomplete by rarefaction.

At deep level, the assay was performed. Profiled with immunoSEQ multiplex PCR; TCRdb holds only in-frame clones, not every one. This sample yields more than 2,000,000 clones, of which around 94% are seen a single time; roughly 0.15% belongs to the top ten. The specimen sequenced was naive CD4+ T cells sorted from blood. Subset specified: CD45RA+ positively selected. The receptor was isolated from a man between 18 and 35 years old in good health. The genes are TRBV28 and TRBJ1-2; D gene uncertain. The CDR3 DNA reads as TGTGCCAGCAGTTTCCCCCCGGGCGCCTATGGCTACACCTTC. It translates to CASSFPPGAYGYTF.